This T cell receptor beta chain was sequenced in a study of T cells in Graves' hyperthyroidism and ophthalmopathy. RNA transcripts gave rise to amplified TCR beta CDR3 regions. In the first-round RT-PCR of the TCR CDR3, the HTBI primer set was used. Each CDR3 protein gets one entry after TCRdb re-called the multiplex PCR reads with MiXCR. The sample lists fewer than 700,000 distinct CDR3 sequences, roughly 17% occurring once. The trim removed 5 bases at V and 2 bases at J, leaving 11 bases unmatched. CDR1 is MNHNS and CDR2 is SASEGT in the germline V gene. The CDR3 spans 17 residues. The chain joins TRBV6-1 to TRBJ2-2; 7 nucleotides align to TRBD1. The sample taken for sequencing was blood. This receptor was identified in a woman in her 30s with Graves' hyperthyroidism. CDR3 residues: CASSPTFGTVNTGELFF. The CDR3 DNA is TGTGCCAGCAGTCCTACCTTCGGGACAGTTAACACCGGGGAGCTGTTTTTT.